This entry concerns a single T cell receptor (beta chain). Antigen specificity is unknown. Conversion of TCR transcripts into cDNA relied on 5'RACE template switching, which added a universal primer site and UMIs. Via MiXCR, TCRdb re-called the 5' RACE reads, giving one row per CDR3 protein. This repertoire shows more than 300,000 distinct CDR3 sequences, 6.5% to 8.5% found once; its top ten account for over 15%. The sample comes from a study of T cells after yellow fever vaccination. Study details: Fractions low in cell number were prepared with SMART-Seq v4 Ultra Low Input. Study findings and constraints: From the bulk population, abundant clonotypes could contaminate and appear within FACS-sorted repertoires. On re-exposure, the response was weaker but peaked faster, at day 5 versus 15.

The CDR3 is 15 amino acids. CDR1 is SGHVS, CDR2 FQNEAQ, per germline. The V end was cut by 4 bases, the J end by 8 bases, with 18 bases between. This receptor was obtained from a man between 18 and 29 years old who received the YFV17D yellow fever vaccine. The rearrangement links TRBV7-8 to TRBJ2-1, with D possibly being TRBD1 or TRBD2 (6 bases each). The sequencing used PBMCs, collected approximately 40 days after the first yellow fever vaccination. The CDR3 sequence: CASSSEGQPRDEQFF. CDR3 sequence (DNA): TGTGCCAGCAGCTCGGAGGGACAACCTAGGGATGAGCAGTTCTTC.